These 4 T cell receptor beta chains were all obtained from the same sample, sequenced in a study of beta chain features in type 1 diabetes. Study results and limitations: Among patients with Type 1 diabetes, TCRB CDR3s were moderately but significantly shorter in every one of the four CD4+ subsets.

The antigens for these receptors are not known. Expressed TCRB transcripts were sequenced because the isolated RNA had all been reverse transcribed beforehand. Generated by immunoSEQ multiplex PCR, the TCRdb table keeps only in-frame clones and is missing some. The sample holds roughly 250,000 clones, roughly 22% seen once. Sequenced sample: naive CD4+ T cells from blood. These receptors all come from a woman between 40 and 50 years old with type 1 diabetes.

This clone has just a few counts. The chain couples TRBV10-2 to TRBJ2-5; D is possibly TRBD1 (5 bases). Germline-derived CDR1 and CDR2 are WSHSY and SAAADI. Trimming took off 4 bases at V and 3 bases at J, with 6 bases between the two ends. This CDR3 comprises 12 residues. The CDR3 loop is CASSVGEETQYF. CDR3 DNA sequence: TGCGCCAGCAGTGTAGGGGAAGAGACCCAGTACTTC.

This clone was recorded a few times. The rearrangement joins TRBV4-3 to TRBJ1-1, with TRBD1 matching 7 bases. CDR1 is LGHNA and CDR2 is YSLEER in the germline V gene. The CDR3 runs to 13 residues. Unmatched junction bases numbered 3, after V lost 3 bases and J lost 5 bases. The CDR3: CASSQQGVTEAFF. In DNA, the CDR3 is TGCGCCAGCAGCCAGCAGGGGGTTACTGAAGCTTTCTTT.

A word on this clone: One end of the junction does not line up with germline, which may come from a read error. The CDR3 sequence is CASSLGTGASSSF. Here the CDR3 DNA reads TGCGCCAGCAGCTTGGGGACAGGTGCCTCCTCGTCCTTC. The chain uses TRBV5-1 and TRBJ2-7; TRBD1 matches 7 bases. This CDR3 has 13 amino acids. CDR1 and CDR2 (germline): SGHRS, YFSETQ.

The sample holds a few counts of this clone. The chain employs TRBV4-3 and TRBJ2-3; D gene uncertain. This CDR3 has 16 amino acids. Germline V gene data show CDR1 as LGHNA and CDR2 as YSLEER. Between the trimmed V and J ends, which lost 4 bases and 5 bases, there was a span of 19 bases. CDR3 residues: CASSRNALNREDTQYF. The CDR3, as DNA: TGCGCCAGCAGCCGAAACGCCCTAAATCGTGAAGATACGCAGTATTTT.